This TCR beta chain was identified during a study of identical twins. TCRdb processed the 5' RACE reads anew with MiXCR; each CDR3 protein has one entry. The repertoire holds 230,000 or so distinct CDR3 sequences, with 6.5% to 9.5% as singletons. This clonotype has more than one count but fewer than ten. Its cognate antigen is unknown. This CDR3 has 16 amino acids. CDR1 is MNHNS, CDR2 SASEGT, per germline. V lost 6 bases and J lost 6, with 22 bases in between. Findings of the study overall: The models systematically underestimated how much out-of-frame TCR alpha was shared in monozygotic twins.

This sample also appeared in a second study, on yellow fever vaccine responses in identical twins. That work states: Reports say the vaccine T cell response in twins looked partly convergent and partly personalized.

Specimen: CD8+ T cells sorted from blood. This sequence originates from a young woman in good health. The chain is built from TRBV6-1 and TRBJ2-3, with D perhaps matching TRBD1 (8 bases). The CDR3 protein is CASSTGGGAITDTQYF. The CDR3 DNA reads as TGTGCCAGCAGCACAGGGGGGGGGGCCATAACGGATACGCAGTATTTT.